Presented here are 30 T cell receptor beta chains from one specimen sequenced in a study of cytomegalovirus exposure and HLA in healthy donors. The PCR contained 60 Vbeta and 13 Jbeta primers. Sequencing used immunoSEQ multiplex PCR; TCRdb keeps in-frame clones, though not all of them. The top ten clones hold 1.5% to 2% of a sample with around 190,000 clones, around 79% of them seen once. The sequenced material came from PBMCs. Every receptor here comes from a woman in her forties or fifties in good health and CMV-seronegative.

In regard to this clone: A read error may account for a junction end that differs from germline. This rearrangement joins TRBV9 to TRBJ1-1, with a possible D match to TRBD1 (5 bases). The CDR3 totals 14 residues. Germline CDR1 SGDLS, CDR2 YYNGEE. The CDR3 loop is CASSDSGGDTEALF. The CDR3 nucleotides read TGTGCCAGCAGCGATAGCGGGGGTGACACTGAAGCTCTCTTT.

V gene TRBV27 combines with J gene TRBJ2-7; 14 nucleotides agree with TRBD2. The trim removed 6 bases at V and 3 bases at J, leaving 10 bases unmatched. Per the germline V gene, CDR1 is MNHEY and CDR2 is SMNVEV (reference sequence). CDR3 length: 17 amino acids. The CDR3 DNA reads as TGTGCCAGCAGGGGAACCCTGGGACTAGCGGGAGACTACGAGCAGTACTTC. Amino acids: CASRGTLGLAGDYEQYF.

This chain links TRBV14 with TRBJ1-1, with a weak D call TRBD1 (6 bases). The CDR3 runs to 13 residues. Germline values: CDR1 SGHDN, CDR2 FVKESK. Trimming took off 4 bases at V and 3 bases at J, with 9 bases between the two ends. CDR3 DNA sequence: TGTGCCAGCAGCCTACAGGGATACACTGAAGCTTTCTTT. This sequence encodes CASSLQGYTEAFF.

V gene TRBV28 combines with J gene TRBJ1-4; D is possibly TRBD1 (5 bases). The length of the CDR3 is 15 residues. Trimming removed 4 bases from V and 3 bases from J, with 12 bases in between. CDR1 and CDR2 (germline): MDHEN, SYDVKM. The CDR3 reads CASSSLGASNEKLFF. CDR3 sequence (DNA): TGTGCCAGCAGTTCTCTAGGGGCCTCTAATGAAAAACTGTTTTTT.

The J gene is TRBJ1-3, the V gene TRBV29-1; TRBD1 is a possible D gene (6 bases). Germline-derived CDR1 and CDR2 are SQVTM and ANQGSEA. The CDR3 runs to 15 residues. Trimming pared 7 bases from V and 2 bases from J, leaving 18 bases between. CDR3 sequence (DNA): TGCAGCGCTGCCTTAGGGGGGGCTCCTGGAAACACCATATATTTT. This translates into CSAALGGAPGNTIYF.

This chain's CDR3 is CATSLRQPTNEKLFF. In DNA, the CDR3 is TGTGCCACCAGCTTACGACAGCCAACTAATGAAAAACTGTTTTTT. The V and J genes are TRBV15 and TRBJ1-4, with a tentative D call TRBD1 (5 bases). This CDR3 has 15 residues. The V gene lost 5 bases and the J gene lost 0 bases, with 10 bases spanning the gap. Germline CDR1 LNHNV, CDR2 YYDKDF (reference sequence).

The chain couples TRBV11-2 to TRBJ1-6; unclear D gene. This CDR3 contains 13 residues. Trimming took off 1 base at V and 9 bases at J, with 7 bases between the two ends. Per germline, CDR1 SGHAT and CDR2 FQNNGV. Here the CDR3 reads CASSLGASSPLHF. The CDR3 DNA is TGTGCCAGCAGCTTAGGGGCGAGTTCACCCCTCCACTTT.

The chain couples TRBV7-2 to TRBJ2-3; 8 nucleotides align to TRBD2. The V segment lost 9 bases and the J segment 3 bases; nucleotides outside the gene matches: 8. This CDR3 region has 14 residues. Germline CDR1 SGHTA, CDR2 FQGNSA. CDR3: CASKAGGRTDTQYF. As DNA, the CDR3 is TGTGCCAGTAAGGCGGGGGGAAGGACAGATACGCAGTATTTT.

The J gene is TRBJ1-4, the V gene TRBV7-8, with no clear D. The V end was cut by 0 bases, the J end by 0 bases, with 8 bases between. Germline V gene sequence: CDR1 SGHVS, CDR2 FQNEAQ. The CDR3 sequence is 16 residues long. The CDR3 region is CASSLAFGATNEKLFF. As DNA, the CDR3 is TGTGCCAGCAGCTTAGCGTTCGGAGCAACTAATGAAAAACTGTTTTTT.

The V gene is TRBV5-1, the J gene TRBJ1-1, with a tentative D call TRBD1 (6 bases). The CDR3 is made up of 17 amino acids. Trimming took off 0 bases at V and 0 bases at J, with 15 bases between the two ends. The germline V gene has CDR1 SGHRS and CDR2 YFSETQ. The CDR3 DNA is TGCGCCAGCAGCTTGGAAATTGGGGGCGCAATGAACACTGAAGCTTTCTTT. This encodes CASSLEIGGAMNTEAFF.

This clone has only one observation. V and J are TRBV7-2 and TRBJ1-5; 8 bases agree with TRBD1. Germline V lookup: CDR1 SGHTA, CDR2 FQGNSA. Trimming at V came to 5 bases and at J to 6 bases, leaving 6 bases not matched to a gene. This CDR3 contains 14 residues. CDR3 bases: TGTGCCAGCAGCGAGAGGACAGGGCCTCAGCCCCAGCATTTT. Its translation: CASSERTGPQPQHF.

This clone has a single count. The V and J genes are TRBV7-2 and TRBJ1-6; 7 nucleotides agree with TRBD1. The CDR3 has 16 amino acids. CDR1 SGHTA and CDR2 FQGNSA come from the germline V gene. V gave up 6 bases and J gave up 5 bases; unmatched junction bases: 10. CDR3 coding DNA: TGTGCCAGCAGTTCTCCGACAGGGAGGCATAATTCACCCCTCCACTTT. Protein sequence: CASSSPTGRHNSPLHF.

The chain has TRBV28 and TRBJ2-2; TRBD1 agrees at 8 bases. The CDR3 spans 15 residues. V dropped 6 bases and J dropped 2; count of bases not matched to a gene: 5. Per germline, CDR1 MDHEN and CDR2 SYDVKM. CDR3: CASRGQGANTGELFF. The CDR3 DNA reads TGTGCCAGCAGGGGCCAGGGGGCTAACACCGGGGAGCTGTTTTTT.

This clone has more than one count but fewer than ten. The chain has TRBV7-2 and TRBJ2-6; D is possibly TRBD2 (5 bases). CDR1 and CDR2 (germline): SGHTA, FQGNSA. V lost 5 bases and J 0 bases, leaving 17 bases between the germline ends. This CDR3 comprises 18 residues. CDR3 sequence: CASSPRLRGLSGANVLTF. CDR3 DNA: TGTGCCAGCAGCCCCCGCCTAAGAGGACTCTCTGGGGCCAACGTCCTGACTTTC.

The sample holds a few counts of this clone. This sequence joins TRBV5-5 and TRBJ2-2; 14 bases are shared with TRBD2. The trim removed 2 bases at V and 5 bases at J, leaving 2 bases unmatched. Germline V gene lookup returns CDR1 SGHKS and CDR2 YYEKEE (reference sequence). The CDR3 runs to 16 residues. The CDR3 DNA follows: TGTGCCAGCAGCTTACGACTAGCGGGGGGGACCGGGGAGCTGTTTTTT. Its protein product is CASSLRLAGGTGELFF.

The chain carries TRBV7-2 and TRBJ1-1; the match to TRBD1 covers 10 bases. The V gene's germline CDR1 is SGHTA and CDR2 FQGNSA. This CDR3 region has 15 residues. The V gene end was trimmed by 5 bases and the J gene end by 1 base; junction bases not matched to a gene: 4. CDR3 bases: TGTGCCAGCAGCGGTAGGGACAGGGGGAACACTGAAGCTTTCTTT. The encoded protein is CASSGRDRGNTEAFF.

The rearrangement joins TRBV28 to TRBJ2-7, with 7 positions matching TRBD1. Germline CDR1 MDHEN, CDR2 SYDVKM. CDR3 length: 14 residues. Trimming at V came to 6 bases and at J to 2 bases, leaving 7 bases not matched to a gene. CDR3 nucleotides: TGTGCCAGCAGCACCGGGACAGTCACCTACGAGCAGTACTTC. Its protein is CASSTGTVTYEQYF.

J is TRBJ1-6 and V is TRBV9; 11 bases align to TRBD1. The germline gives CDR1 SGDLS, CDR2 YYNGEE. The trim removed 0 bases at V and 9 bases at J, leaving 2 bases unmatched. The CDR3 has 15 amino acids. CDR3: CASSVAGQGVSPLHF. CDR3 sequence (DNA): TGTGCCAGCAGCGTAGCGGGACAGGGGGTTTCACCCCTCCACTTT.

The chain couples TRBV5-1 to TRBJ1-1, with 8 bases matching TRBD1. With V trimmed by 2 bases and J by 6 bases, 6 bases remained unmatched. Germline lookup yields CDR1 SGHRS and CDR2 YFSETQ. This CDR3 is 14 amino acids long. The CDR3 protein is CASSFGQGGSEAFF. The DNA for the CDR3 is TGCGCCAGCAGCTTCGGACAGGGAGGATCTGAAGCTTTCTTT.

With regard to this clone: The sample holds other DNA sequences that translate to the same CDR3. V is TRBV5-1 and J is TRBJ2-5, with D tentatively TRBD2 (5 bases). Trimming removed 0 bases from V and 5 bases from J, with 14 bases in between. This CDR3 spans 15 amino acids. Germline CDR1 and CDR2: SGHRS and YFSETQ. The CDR3 DNA follows: TGCGCCAGCAGCTTGGGAGGTACTAGGGAGGAGACCCAGTACTTC. It codes for CASSLGGTREETQYF.

The V call is TRBV7-2, the J call TRBJ2-7, with D possibly being TRBD2 (6 bases). Germline lookup yields CDR1 SGHTA and CDR2 FQGNSA. The germline V and J ends were trimmed by 1 base and 4 bases, with 17 bases remaining between them. The CDR3 runs to 16 residues. The CDR3 region has the DNA TGTGCCAGCAGCTTAGAGGGTAGCGGTGGGGGTTACGAGCAGTACTTC. Protein product: CASSLEGSGGGYEQYF. The full variable domain, completed using reference TRBV7-2 and TRBJ2-7, is GAGVSQSPSNKVTEKGKDVELRCDPISGHTALYWYRQSLGQGLEFLIYFQGNSAPDKSGLPSDRFSAERTGGSVSTLTIQRTQQEDSAVYLCASSLEGSGGGYEQYFGPGTRLTVT.

The gene calls are TRBV18 and TRBJ1-1; possibly TRBD1 for D (6 bases). This CDR3 is 14 amino acids long. The V gene lost 4 bases and the J gene lost 1 base, with 10 bases spanning the gap. Germline V lookup: CDR1 KGHSH, CDR2 LQKENI. The CDR3 bases are TGTGCCAGCTCACACAGGGATAAGAACACTGAAGCTTTCTTT. The encoded protein is CASSHRDKNTEAFF. The full variable domain, in which reference TRBV18 and TRBJ1-1 provide the parts outside the CDR3, is NAGVMQNPRHLVRRRGQEARLRCSPMKGHSHVYWYRQLPEEGLKFMVYLQKENIIDESGMPKERFSAEFPKEGPSILRIQQVVRGDSAAYFCASSHRDKNTEAFFGQGTRLTVV.

The chain has TRBV7-6 and TRBJ2-5; possibly TRBD2 for D (5 bases). The CDR3 totals 16 residues. The germline gives CDR1 SGHVS, CDR2 FNYEAQ. Trimming took 2 bases from V and 5 from J, leaving 18 bases between them. CDR3 nucleotides: TGTGCCAGCAGCTTAATGACGGCGGACTTTGGGGAGACCCAGTACTTC. Amino acids: CASSLMTADFGETQYF.

The genes are TRBV5-1 and TRBJ2-5, with 7 bases lining up with TRBD2. Germline-derived CDR1 and CDR2 are SGHRS and YFSETQ. The V segment lost 4 bases and the J segment 1 base; nucleotides outside the gene matches: 4. This CDR3 has 14 amino acids. The CDR3 coding sequence is TGCGCCAGCAGCCCGGGGACTACCCAAGAGACCCAGTACTTC. It encodes CASSPGTTQETQYF.

The chain's CDR3 is CAWCAGVSSYEQYF. The DNA for the CDR3 is TGTGCCTGGTGCGCCGGGGTTAGCTCCTACGAGCAGTACTTC. V usage is TRBV30 and J usage is TRBJ2-5; D possibly corresponds to TRBD2 (5 bases). The DNA end favors TRBJ2-7, so the J call may be wrong. Germline CDR1 is GTSNPN and CDR2 is SVGIG (reference sequence). The CDR3 contains 14 residues.

V and J are TRBV6-4 and TRBJ2-7; possibly TRBD2 for D (6 bases). The CDR3 consists of 14 residues. V was shortened by 0 bases and J by 2 bases, with 8 bases between the two germline ends. Germline CDR1 MRHNA, CDR2 SNTAGT. In nucleotides, the CDR3 is TGTGCCAGCAGTGACTCTGGAGGGGCCTACGAGCAGTACTTC. Translated: CASSDSGGAYEQYF.

This rearrangement joins TRBV9 to TRBJ2-5; 12 bases are shared with TRBD1. The V gene end was trimmed by 0 bases and the J gene end by 5 bases; junction bases not matched to a gene: 2. This CDR3 has 15 residues. Germline V lookup: CDR1 SGDLS, CDR2 YYNGEE. The DNA of the CDR3 is TGTGCCAGCAGCGTAGGGGACAGGGGGCGGGAGACCCAGTACTTC. Amino acid sequence: CASSVGDRGRETQYF.

The chain couples TRBV5-3 to TRBJ2-4; D is possibly TRBD1 (7 bases). TRBV5-3 is recorded as an ORF, its role being uncertain. V was pared by 4 bases and J by 0 bases, with 11 bases between. This CDR3 has 15 amino acids. CDR3 DNA sequence: TGTGCCAGAAGCGCAGGGGGGCTAGCCAAAAACATTCAGTACTTC. It encodes CARSAGGLAKNIQYF.

This sequence joins TRBV19 and TRBJ2-6; TRBD1 matches 7 bases. V gave up 4 bases and J gave up 0 bases; unmatched junction bases: 6. The CDR3 covers 17 residues. Germline assignment: CDR1 LNHDA and CDR2 SQIVND (reference sequence). The CDR3 protein is CASSRPGQSSGANVLTF. CDR3 DNA sequence: TGTGCCAGTAGTAGACCGGGACAGAGCTCTGGGGCCAACGTCCTGACTTTC.

The chain carries TRBV6-5 and TRBJ1-3, with unresolved D. Germline CDR1 reads MNHEY; CDR2 reads SVGAGI. The CDR3 has 16 amino acids. Trimming stripped 0 bases from V and 0 bases from J, with 9 bases between. The CDR3 spells CASSYSRTPSGNTIYF. As DNA, the CDR3 is TGTGCCAGCAGTTACTCGAGGACTCCCTCTGGAAACACCATATATTTT.